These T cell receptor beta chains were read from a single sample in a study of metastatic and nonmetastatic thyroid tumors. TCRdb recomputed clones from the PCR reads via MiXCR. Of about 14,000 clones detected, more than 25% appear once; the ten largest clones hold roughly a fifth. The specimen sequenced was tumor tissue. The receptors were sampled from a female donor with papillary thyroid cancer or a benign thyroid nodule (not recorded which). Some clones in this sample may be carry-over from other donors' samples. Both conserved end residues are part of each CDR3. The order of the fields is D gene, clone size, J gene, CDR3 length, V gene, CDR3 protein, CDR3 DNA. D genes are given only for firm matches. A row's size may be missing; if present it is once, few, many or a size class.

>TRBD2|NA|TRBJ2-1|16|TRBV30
CAWSRGASGRSIEQFF
TGTGCCTGGAGCAGGGGGGCTAGCGGGAGGTCGATTGAGCAGTTCTTC
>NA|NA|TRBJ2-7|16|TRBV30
CAWSVVALGSSYEQYF
TGTGCCTGGAGTGTGGTCGCCCTGGGGAGCTCCTACGAGCAGTACTTC
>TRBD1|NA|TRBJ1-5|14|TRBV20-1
CSAISTGGDQPQHF
TGCAGTGCTATTTCTACAGGGGGAGATCAGCCCCAGCATTTT
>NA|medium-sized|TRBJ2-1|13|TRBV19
CASSIVTANEQFF
TGTGCCAGTAGTATAGTGACAGCTAATGAGCAGTTCTTC
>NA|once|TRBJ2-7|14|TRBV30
CAWSVGGSPYEQYF
TGTGCCTGGAGTGTAGGGGGTAGCCCCTACGAGCAGTACTTC
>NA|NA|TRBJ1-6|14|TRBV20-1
CSASLTVENSPLHF
TGCAGTGCTAGCTTGACGGTAGAAAATTCACCCCTCCACTTT
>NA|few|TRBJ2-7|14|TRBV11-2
CASSTPTTIYEQYF
TGTGCCAGCAGCACCCCCACGACAATCTACGAGCAGTACTTC
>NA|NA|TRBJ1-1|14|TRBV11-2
CASSPRGLNTEAFF
TGTGCCAGCAGCCCGCGAGGGTTGAACACTGAAGCTTTCTTT
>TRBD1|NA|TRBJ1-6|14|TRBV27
CASSNRGGLGPLHF
TGTGCCAGCAGTAACAGGGGCGGGTTAGGACCCCTCCACTTT
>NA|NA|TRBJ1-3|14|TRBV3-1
CASSSTDSGNTIYF
TGTGCCAGCAGCTCGACTGACTCTGGAAACACCATATATTTT
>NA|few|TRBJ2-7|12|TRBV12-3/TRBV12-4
CASSFGGEEQYF
TGTGCCAGCAGTTTTGGCGGAGAAGAGCAGTACTTC
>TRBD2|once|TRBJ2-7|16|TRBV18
CASSPPTSGGFYEQYF
TGTGCCAGCTCACCACCGACTAGCGGGGGCTTCTACGAGCAGTACTTC
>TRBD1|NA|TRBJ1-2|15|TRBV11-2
CASSLTLQGAGGYTF
TGTGCCAGCAGCTTAACTTTACAGGGGGCGGGCGGCTACACCTTC
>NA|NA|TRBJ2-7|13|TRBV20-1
CISSLVEAHEQYF
TGCATTTCTAGCCTAGTCGAGGCCCACGAGCAGTACTTC
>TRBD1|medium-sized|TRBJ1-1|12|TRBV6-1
CASSDWGQKAFF
TGTGCCAGCAGTGATTGGGGACAGAAAGCTTTCTTT
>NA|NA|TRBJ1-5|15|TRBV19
CASSISWGRTWPQHF
TGTGCCAGTAGTATAAGCTGGGGACGGACATGGCCCCAGCATTTT
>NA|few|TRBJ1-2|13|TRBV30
CAWSVGPAYGYTF
TGTGCCTGGAGTGTAGGACCAGCCTATGGCTACACCTTC
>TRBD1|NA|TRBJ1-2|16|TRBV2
CASSEYPQGANYGYTF
TGTGCCAGCAGTGAATACCCCCAGGGGGCGAACTATGGCTACACCTTC
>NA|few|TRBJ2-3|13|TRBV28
CASSLPSRDTQYF
TGTGCCAGCAGTTTACCTAGTAGGGATACGCAGTATTTT
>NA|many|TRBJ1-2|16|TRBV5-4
CASSLEEPWGSYGYTF
TGTGCCAGCAGCTTGGAGGAACCTTGGGGGAGCTATGGCTACACCTTC
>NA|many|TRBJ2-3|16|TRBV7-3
CASSLTGPGSADTQYF
TGTGCCAGCAGCTTAACCGGGCCAGGGTCGGCAGATACGCAGTATTTT
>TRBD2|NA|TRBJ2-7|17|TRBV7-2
CASSFSPGTSGRYEQYF
TGTGCCAGCAGCTTCAGCCCCGGGACTAGCGGGAGATACGAGCAGTACTTC
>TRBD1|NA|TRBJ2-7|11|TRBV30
CAWRTGIEQYF
TGTGCCTGGCGGACAGGGATCGAGCAGTACTTC
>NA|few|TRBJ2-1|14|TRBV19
CASRGGTRNNEQFF
TGTGCCAGTAGAGGCGGTACACGGAACAATGAGCAGTTCTTC
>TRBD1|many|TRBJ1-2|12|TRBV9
CASSVGQSGYTF
TGTGCCAGCAGCGTGGGACAGTCTGGCTACACCTTC
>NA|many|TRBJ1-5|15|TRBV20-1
CSARDSSGDNQPQHF
TGCAGTGCTAGAGATTCGTCCGGAGACAATCAGCCCCAGCATTTT
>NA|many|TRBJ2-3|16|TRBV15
CATSRAGAGGSDTQYF
TGTGCCACCAGCAGAGCCGGGGCGGGTGGTTCGGATACGCAGTATTTT
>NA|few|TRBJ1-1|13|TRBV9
CASSATANTEAFF
TGTGCCAGCAGCGCGACAGCTAACACTGAAGCTTTCTTT
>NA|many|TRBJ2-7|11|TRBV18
CASSNSYEQYF
TGTGCCAGCTCAAACAGCTACGAGCAGTACTTC
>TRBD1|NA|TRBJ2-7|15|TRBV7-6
CASSLRADRSYEQYF
TGTGCCAGCAGCCTTAGAGCGGACAGGTCCTACGAGCAGTACTTC
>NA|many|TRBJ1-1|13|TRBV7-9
CASSLDMNTEAFF
TGTGCCAGCAGCCTGGACATGAACACTGAAGCTTTCTTT
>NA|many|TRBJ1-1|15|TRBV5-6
CASSLISGASAEAFF
TGTGCCAGCAGCTTGATTTCGGGCGCAAGCGCTGAAGCTTTCTTT
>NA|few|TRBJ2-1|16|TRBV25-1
CASSEPGAGAVNEQFF
TGTGCCAGCAGTGAACCCGGGGCAGGGGCGGTCAATGAGCAGTTCTTC
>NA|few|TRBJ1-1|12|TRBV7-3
CASRLGAAKAFF
TGTGCCAGCAGATTGGGGGCAGCGAAAGCTTTCTTT
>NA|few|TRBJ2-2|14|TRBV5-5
CASSLDRSDGELFF
TGTGCCAGCAGCTTGGACAGATCGGACGGGGAGCTGTTTTTT
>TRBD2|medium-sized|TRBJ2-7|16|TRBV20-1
CSAPGLAGSVSYEQYF
TGCAGTGCACCGGGACTAGCGGGGTCTGTATCCTACGAGCAGTACTTC
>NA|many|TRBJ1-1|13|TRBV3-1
CASSQAVGTEAFF
TGTGCCAGCAGCCAAGCGGTGGGCACTGAAGCTTTCTTT
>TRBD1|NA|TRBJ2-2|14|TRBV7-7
CASSLTTGGRELFF
TGTGCTAGCAGCCTCACCACAGGGGGCCGGGAGCTGTTTTTT
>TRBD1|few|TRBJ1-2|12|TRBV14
CASSQDRVGYTF
TGTGCCAGCAGCCAGGACAGGGTTGGCTACACCTTC
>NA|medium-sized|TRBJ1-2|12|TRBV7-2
CASSNTGYGYTF
TGTGCCAGCAGCAACACAGGCTATGGCTACACCTTC
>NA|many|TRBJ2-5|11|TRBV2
CASQGGETQYF
TGTGCCAGCCAGGGGGGAGAGACCCAGTACTTC
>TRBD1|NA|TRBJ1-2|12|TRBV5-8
CASSDRVSGYTF
TGTGCCAGCTCGGACAGGGTTAGTGGCTACACCTTC
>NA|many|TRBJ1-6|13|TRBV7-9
CASSRDTNSPLHF
TGTGCCAGCAGCCGGGACACTAATTCACCCCTCCACTTT
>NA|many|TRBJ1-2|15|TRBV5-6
CASSRWDILNYGYTF
TGTGCCAGCAGCCGTTGGGACATCTTGAACTATGGCTACACCTTC
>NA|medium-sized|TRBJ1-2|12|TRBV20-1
CSASPGLYGYTF
TGCAGTGCTAGCCCCGGGTTGTATGGCTACACCTTC
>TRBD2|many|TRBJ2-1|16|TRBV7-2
CASSLMGTSGVGEQFF
TGTGCCAGCAGCTTAATGGGGACTAGCGGGGTCGGTGAGCAGTTCTTC
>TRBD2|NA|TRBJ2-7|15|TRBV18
CASSPRLAGSYEQYF
TGTGCCAGCTCACCACGGCTAGCGGGTTCCTACGAGCAGTACTTC
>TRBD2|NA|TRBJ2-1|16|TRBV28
CASRPSGTGSYNEQFF
TGTGCCAGCAGACCCAGCGGGACGGGCTCCTACAATGAGCAGTTCTTC
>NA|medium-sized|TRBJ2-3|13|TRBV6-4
CASSGKDTDTQYF
TGTGCCAGCAGTGGTAAGGACACAGATACGCAGTATTTT
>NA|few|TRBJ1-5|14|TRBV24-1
CATSDLDSPQPQHF
TGTGCCACCAGTGATTTGGACTCCCCTCAGCCCCAGCATTTT
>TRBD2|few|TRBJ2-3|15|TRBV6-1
CASARTSGSTDTQYF
TGTGCCAGCGCCCGGACTAGCGGGAGCACAGATACGCAGTATTTT
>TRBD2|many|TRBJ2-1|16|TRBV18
CASSRTGTSGYNEQFF
TGTGCCAGCTCACGTACCGGGACTAGCGGTTACAATGAGCAGTTCTTC
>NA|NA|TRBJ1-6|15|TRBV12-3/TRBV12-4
CASTPRGGAGSPLHF
TGTGCCAGCACCCCGCGAGGGGGGGCTGGCTCACCCCTCCACTTT
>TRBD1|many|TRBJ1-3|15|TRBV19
CASSPRTGAGSTIYF
TGTGCCAGTAGTCCGCGGACAGGAGCGGGAAGCACCATATATTTT
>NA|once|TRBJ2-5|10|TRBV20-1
CIAGDRTQYF
TGCATTGCTGGGGATCGGACCCAGTACTTC
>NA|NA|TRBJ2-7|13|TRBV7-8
CASKPPGSYEQYF
TGTGCCAGCAAACCCCCGGGCTCCTACGAGCAGTACTTC
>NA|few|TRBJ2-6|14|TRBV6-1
CASSDVSGANVLTF
TGTGCCAGCAGTGACGTCTCTGGGGCCAACGTTCTGACTTTC
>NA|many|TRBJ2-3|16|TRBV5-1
CASRSATGSSTDTQYF
TGCGCCAGCAGGAGTGCGACGGGCTCTAGCACAGATACGCAGTATTTT